This TCR beta chain was profiled in a study of chemoradiotherapy in HPV16-positive cancers. Study-wide results and caveats: HPV-specific T cells were functionally defined from only a couple of HPV16-positive patients. Candidate HPV-specific clones and E7-related TCR motifs grew in tumor during treatment.

CDR3 size: 13 residues. The V end was cut by 5 bases, the J end by 6 bases, with 13 bases between. Germline CDR1 is MNHEY and CDR2 is SMNVEV (reference sequence). Over chemoradiotherapy, repertoires were sampled more than once. Comment on this clone: Its specificity is unknown.

The repertoire was sequenced with immunoSEQ multiplex PCR; TCRdb's copy has only in-frame clones and lacks some. Found here are thousands of clones, approximately 80% of them singletons; the top ten hold approximately 18%. This TCR derives from a human donor with HPV-associated anogenital cancer. This specimen was taken from a patient who underwent chemoradiotherapy. The genes are TRBV27 and TRBJ1-1; D is unclear. CDR3 loop: CASSLNRRAEAFF. In DNA, the CDR3 is TGTGCCAGCAGTCTCAATCGACGAGCTGAAGCTTTCTTT.